The clone carrying this TCR beta chain was seen only once. Its cognate antigen is unknown. The CDR3 ends on some other residue instead of the conserved phenylalanine or tryptophan, so this is likely a read error. Semi-nested PCR with Nested Universal Primer A followed constant-region reverse priming of full-length variable regions. Via MiXCR, TCRdb re-called the 5' RACE reads, giving one row per CDR3 protein. The profile shows about 40,000 distinct CDR3 sequences, roughly 22% of them singletons. The sorted Tregs were CD4+CD25+CD127-/low cells. Overall study findings and caveats: Tumor memory CD4+ T cell TCR gene usage clustered with blood and lymph node memory CD4+ cells and lymph node naive CD4+ cells. Tumor Tregs overlapped most with tumor, then blood, naive CD4+ cells. The larger-cohort validation was restricted to a single TCR beta V-J rearrangement rather than whole repertoires.

The germline V and J ends were trimmed by 5 bases and 2 bases, with 16 bases remaining between them. The CDR3 length is 16 residues. The germline V gene has CDR1 MDHEN and CDR2 SYDVKM. Sequenced material: Tregs sorted from a lymph node. The sequence came from a female donor with breast cancer. V usage is TRBV28 and J usage is TRBJ2-1; D is undetermined. DNA for the CDR3: TGTGCCAGCAGTCTCGAGGACGACCGAACCTACAATGAGCAGTTCGTC. Amino acid sequence: CASSLEDDRTYNEQFV.